This T cell receptor (beta chain) was documented in a study of blood T cell repertoires in COVID-19. Across the study: Samples of COVID-19 (acute and convalescent) were obtained from the United States, Italy and Spain.

TCRdb's copy holds only in-frame clones and misses some; the assay was immunoSEQ multiplex PCR. This table holds 250,000 to 300,000 clones, 85% to 90% found once. Patients of the Seattle cohort, enrolled during active infection, were followed longitudinally. The CDR3 is 15 amino acids. The germline V gene has CDR1 MGHRA and CDR2 YSYEKL. V lost 5 bases and J 5 bases, leaving 18 bases between the germline ends. This chain connects TRBV4-1 to TRBJ1-1, with a possible D match to TRBD1 (5 bases). Source material: peripheral blood. The sequence derives from a woman aged 30 to 39 with COVID-19, enrolled during active disease. The CDR3 loop reads CASSFFGGGGTEAFF. CDR3 bases: TGCGCCAGCAGCTTTTTCGGGGGTGGAGGGACTGAAGCTTTCTTT.